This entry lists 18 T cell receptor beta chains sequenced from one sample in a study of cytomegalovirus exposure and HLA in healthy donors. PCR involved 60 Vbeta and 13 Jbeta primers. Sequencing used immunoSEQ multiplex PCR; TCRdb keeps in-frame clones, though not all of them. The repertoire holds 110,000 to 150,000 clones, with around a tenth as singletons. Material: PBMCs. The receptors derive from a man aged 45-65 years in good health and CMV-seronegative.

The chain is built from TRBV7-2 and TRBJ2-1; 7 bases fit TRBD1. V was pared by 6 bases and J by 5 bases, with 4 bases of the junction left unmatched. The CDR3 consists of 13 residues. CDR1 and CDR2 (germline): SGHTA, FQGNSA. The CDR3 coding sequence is TGTGCCAGCAGTAGGACAGGCGACAATGAGCAGTTCTTC. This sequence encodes CASSRTGDNEQFF.

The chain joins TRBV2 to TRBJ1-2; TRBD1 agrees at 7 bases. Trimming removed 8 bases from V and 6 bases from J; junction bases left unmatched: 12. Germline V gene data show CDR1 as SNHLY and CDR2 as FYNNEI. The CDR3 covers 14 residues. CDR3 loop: CASERQGEGDGYTF. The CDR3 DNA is TGTGCCAGCGAACGACAGGGTGAAGGGGATGGCTACACCTTC.

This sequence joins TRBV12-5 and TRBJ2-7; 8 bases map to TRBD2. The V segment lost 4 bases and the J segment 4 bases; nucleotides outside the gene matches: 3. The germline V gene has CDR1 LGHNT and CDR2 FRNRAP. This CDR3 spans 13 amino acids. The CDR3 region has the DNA TGTGCTAGTGGTTGGGGGACTAGTTACGAGCAGTACTTC. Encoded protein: CASGWGTSYEQYF.

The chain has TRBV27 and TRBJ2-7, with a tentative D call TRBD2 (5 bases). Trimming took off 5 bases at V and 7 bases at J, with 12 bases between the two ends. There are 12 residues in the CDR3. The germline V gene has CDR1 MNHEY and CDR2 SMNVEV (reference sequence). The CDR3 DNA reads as TGTGCCAGCAGTCTCCTGGCGGGTGAGCAGTACTTC. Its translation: CASSLLAGEQYF.

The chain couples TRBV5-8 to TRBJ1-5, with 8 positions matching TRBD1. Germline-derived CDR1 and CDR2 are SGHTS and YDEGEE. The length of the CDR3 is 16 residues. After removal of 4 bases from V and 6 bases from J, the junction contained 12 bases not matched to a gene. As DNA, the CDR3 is TGTGCCAGCAGCCCTTGGGGCAGGGGGCATGCTCAGCCCCAGCATTTT. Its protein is CASSPWGRGHAQPQHF.

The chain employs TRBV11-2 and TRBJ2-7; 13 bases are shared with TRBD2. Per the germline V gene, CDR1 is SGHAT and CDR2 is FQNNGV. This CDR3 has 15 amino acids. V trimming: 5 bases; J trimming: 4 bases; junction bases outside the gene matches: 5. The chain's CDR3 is CASSAGLAGEYEQYF. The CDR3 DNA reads TGTGCCAGCAGCGCAGGACTAGCGGGAGAGTACGAGCAGTACTTC.

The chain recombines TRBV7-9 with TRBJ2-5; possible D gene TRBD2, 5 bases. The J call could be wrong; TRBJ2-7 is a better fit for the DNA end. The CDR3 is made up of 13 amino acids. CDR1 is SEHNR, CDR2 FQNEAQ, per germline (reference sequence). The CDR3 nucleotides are TGTGCCAGCACGAACGGGGTATCGGACGAGCAGTACTTC. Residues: CASTNGVSDEQYF.

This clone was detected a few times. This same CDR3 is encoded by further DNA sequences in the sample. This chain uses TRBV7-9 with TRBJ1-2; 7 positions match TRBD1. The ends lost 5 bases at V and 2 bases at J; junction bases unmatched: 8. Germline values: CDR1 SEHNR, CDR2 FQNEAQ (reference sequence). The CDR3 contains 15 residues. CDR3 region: CASSPGGGENYGYTF. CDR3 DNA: TGTGCCAGCAGCCCAGGGGGTGGAGAAAACTATGGCTACACCTTC. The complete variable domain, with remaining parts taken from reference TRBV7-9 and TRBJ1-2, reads DTGVSQNPRHKITKRGQNVTFRCDPISEHNRLYWYRQTLGQGPEFLTYFQNEAQLEKSRLLSDRFSAERPKGSFSTLEIQRTEQGDSAMYLCASSPGGGENYGYTFGSGTRLTVV.

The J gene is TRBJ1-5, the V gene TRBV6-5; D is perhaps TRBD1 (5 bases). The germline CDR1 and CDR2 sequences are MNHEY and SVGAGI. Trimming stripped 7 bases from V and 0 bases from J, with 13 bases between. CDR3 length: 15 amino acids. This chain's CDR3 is CASKNRPDSNQPQHF. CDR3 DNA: TGTGCCAGCAAAAACAGGCCAGATAGCAATCAGCCCCAGCATTTT.

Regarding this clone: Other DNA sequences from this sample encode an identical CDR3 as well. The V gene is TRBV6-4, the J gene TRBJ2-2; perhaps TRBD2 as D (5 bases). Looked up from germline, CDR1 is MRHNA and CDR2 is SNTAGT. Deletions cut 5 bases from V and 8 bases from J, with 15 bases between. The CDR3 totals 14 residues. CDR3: CASSIERETGELFF. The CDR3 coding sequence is TGTGCCAGCAGTATAGAGAGGGAGACTGGGGAGCTGTTTTTT.

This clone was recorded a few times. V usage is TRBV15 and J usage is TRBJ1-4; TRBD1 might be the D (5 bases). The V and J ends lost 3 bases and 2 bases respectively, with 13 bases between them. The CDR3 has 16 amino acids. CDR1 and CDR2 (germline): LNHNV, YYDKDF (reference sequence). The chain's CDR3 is CATSRPAGVTNEKLFF. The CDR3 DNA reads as TGTGCCACCAGCAGGCCCGCGGGGGTCACTAATGAAAAACTGTTTTTT.

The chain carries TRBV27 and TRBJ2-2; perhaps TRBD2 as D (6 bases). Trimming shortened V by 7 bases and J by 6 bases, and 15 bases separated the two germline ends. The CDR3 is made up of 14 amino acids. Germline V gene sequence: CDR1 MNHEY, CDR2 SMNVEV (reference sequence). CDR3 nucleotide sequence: TGTGCCAGCACCACACGGAGGGTGGCCGGGGAGCTGTTTTTT. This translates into CASTTRRVAGELFF.

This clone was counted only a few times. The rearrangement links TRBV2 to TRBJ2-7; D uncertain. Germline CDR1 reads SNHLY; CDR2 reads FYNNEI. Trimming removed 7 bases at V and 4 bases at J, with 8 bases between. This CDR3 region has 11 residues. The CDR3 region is CASTMSYEQYF. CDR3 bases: TGTGCCAGCACCATGTCATACGAGCAGTACTTC.

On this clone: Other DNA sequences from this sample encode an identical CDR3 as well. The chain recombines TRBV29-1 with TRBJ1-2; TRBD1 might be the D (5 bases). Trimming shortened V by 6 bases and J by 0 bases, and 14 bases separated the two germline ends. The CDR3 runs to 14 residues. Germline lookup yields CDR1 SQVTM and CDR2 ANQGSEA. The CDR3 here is CSVPGGKANYGYTF. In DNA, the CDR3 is TGCAGCGTCCCGGGGGGGAAAGCTAACTATGGCTACACCTTC. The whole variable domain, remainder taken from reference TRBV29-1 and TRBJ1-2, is SAVISQKPSRDICQRGTSLTIQCQVDSQVTMMFWYRQQPGQSLTLIATANQGSEATYESGFVIDKFPISRPNLTFSTLTVSNMSPEDSSIYLCSVPGGKANYGYTFGSGTRLTVV.

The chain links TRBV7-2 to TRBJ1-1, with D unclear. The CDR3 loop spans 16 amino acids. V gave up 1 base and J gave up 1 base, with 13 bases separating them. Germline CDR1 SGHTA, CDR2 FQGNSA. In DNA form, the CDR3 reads TGTGCCAGCAGCTTAGGAGGGAGGGTCAAGAACACTGAAGCTTTCTTT. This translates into CASSLGGRVKNTEAFF.

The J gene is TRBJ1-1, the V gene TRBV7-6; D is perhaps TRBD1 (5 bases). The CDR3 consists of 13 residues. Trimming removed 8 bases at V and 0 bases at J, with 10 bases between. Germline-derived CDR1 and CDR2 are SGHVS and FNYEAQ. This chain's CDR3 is CASSSGVNTEAFF. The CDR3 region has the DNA TGTGCCAGCTCTTCGGGGGTGAACACTGAAGCTTTCTTT.

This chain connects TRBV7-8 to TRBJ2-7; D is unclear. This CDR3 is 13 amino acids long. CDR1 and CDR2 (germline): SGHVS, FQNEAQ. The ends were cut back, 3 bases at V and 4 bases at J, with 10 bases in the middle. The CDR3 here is CASSFSARYEQYF. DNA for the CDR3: TGTGCCAGCAGCTTCTCTGCGCGGTACGAGCAGTACTTC.

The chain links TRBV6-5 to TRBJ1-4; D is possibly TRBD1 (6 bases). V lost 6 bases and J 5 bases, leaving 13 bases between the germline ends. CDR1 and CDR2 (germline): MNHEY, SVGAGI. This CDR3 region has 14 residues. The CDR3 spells CASSPQGSNEKLFF. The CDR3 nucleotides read TGTGCCAGCAGCCCACAGGGCTCCAATGAAAAACTGTTTTTT.